The rows below give T cell receptor beta chains drawn from one sample of a study of OX40 agonist ivuxolimab in advanced cancers. TCRdb keeps only in-frame clones here, not all; method: immunoSEQ multiplex PCR. The data contain about 26,000 clones, about four fifths of them seen just once; the ten biggest clones take up about 25%. Sequenced material: CD4+ or CD8+ T cells sorted from blood, taken in a trial of the OX40 agonist ivuxolimab. Receptor source: an adult with an advanced solid tumor such as melanoma, head and neck, liver or kidney cancer. The CDR3 runs from the conserved cysteine through the conserved F or W. Each record gives: V gene, CDR3 protein.

>TRBV9
CASSAYRESNTGELFF
>TRBV27
CASSIPGENYGYTF
>TRBV19
CASRRTWGASFNEKLFF
>TRBV7-6
CASSLIATNEKLFF
>TRBV7-8
CASSLSAGVEQYF
>TRBV7-8
CASSPGSGGAFYTDTQYF
>TRBV5-1
CASSSTGTMYNEQFF
>TRBV2
CAREVPPYNEQFF
>TRBV10-2
CASSPDRDWGYTF
>TRBV2
CASSVGGLGYEQYF
>TRBV9
CASSVGVGSYEQYF
>TRBV4-1
CASIPTATERGGSGANVLTF
>TRBV9
CASSVVGASHEQYF
>TRBV5-1
CASSRGSDQYF
>TRBV9
CASSVEAGGAYEQYF
>TRBV4-2
CASSQEWSGGVYEQYF
>TRBV30
CAWSVGDKFF
>TRBV10-2
CASSEGGRNTIYF
>TRBV7-8
CASRARQGTGELFF
>TRBV28
CASSLGLLGGELFF
>TRBV7-7
CASSLEGTGDHEQYF
>TRBV5-8
CASSQDRGRTQPQHF
>TRBV27
CATASLNLDEAFF
>TRBV13
CASSQRGGPDNEQFF
>TRBV5-1
CASSLWVGQPQHF
>TRBV9
CASRSTGTSYEQYF
>TRBV7-9
CASSVDRIGTEAFF
>TRBV6-6
CASSYSVGGGNIQYF
>TRBV4-1
CASSQAGEQYF
>TRBV13
CASSGGPSNTGELFF
>TRBV9
CASSPWEVGTNEKLFF
>TRBV6-4
CASRDDSRHTGGLFF
>TRBV13
CASSPGVLGGELFF
>TRBV6-5
CASSDWTSGNEQYF
>TRBV7-5
CVRSLGQGSTDTQYF